The rows below give T cell receptor beta chains drawn from one sample of a study of blood T cell repertoires in COVID-19. Produced via immunoSEQ multiplex PCR; TCRdb's table is partial and in-frame only. Among about 210,000 clones listed, roughly 80% were seen once. Material for sequencing was peripheral blood. The receptors derive from a woman in her seventies with COVID-19, enrolled during active disease. Each CDR3 is given with its conserved first and last residue. The order of the fields is D gene, J gene, clone size, V gene, CDR3 DNA, CDR3 protein. A D gene is named only where the DNA matches it firmly. A row's size may be missing; if present it is once, few, many or a size class.

>NA|TRBJ2-4|NA|TRBV7-2
TGTGCCAGCAGCTTAGCCCAGTCACAGAAAAACATTCAGTACTTC
CASSLAQSQKNIQYF
>TRBD1|TRBJ2-1|NA|TRBV3-1/TRBV3-2
TGTGCCAGCAGCCAATCGTCAGGGGGCGATTACAATGAGCAGTTCTTC
CASSQSSGGDYNEQFF
>NA|TRBJ1-1|once|TRBV24-1
TGTGCCACCAGCGGACTGTCGAACACTGAAGCTTTCTTT
CATSGLSNTEAFF
>NA|TRBJ2-7|NA|TRBV7-2
TGTGCCAGCAGCTTAGAGTTAGGGGGCTACGAGCAGTACTTC
CASSLELGGYEQYF
>NA|TRBJ2-1|NA|TRBV2
TGTGCCAGCACGCTAGGAGGCGCTTCATCCTACAATGAGCAGTTCTTC
CASTLGGASSYNEQFF
>TRBD2|TRBJ2-2|NA|TRBV24-1
TGTGCCACCAGTGGGGGAGAGGGACTAGCGGCCGCGAACACCGGGGAGCTGTTTTTT
CATSGGEGLAAANTGELFF
>TRBD1|TRBJ2-4|once|TRBV6-5
TGTGCCAGCAGCCGGGACAGGGCAAACATTCAGTACTTC
CASSRDRANIQYF
>TRBD1|TRBJ1-3|once|TRBV6-2/TRBV6-3
TGTGCCAGCAGTTACCGAAGACAGGGATTTTATGATGGAAACACCATATATTTT
CASSYRRQGFYDGNTIYF
>NA|TRBJ1-3|NA|TRBV7-2
TGTGCCAGCAGCCCCAGGCCCAACACCATATATTTT
CASSPRPNTIYF
>NA|TRBJ2-7|NA|TRBV30
TGTGCCTGGAGTACGTCTGCAGACGAGCAGTACTTC
CAWSTSADEQYF
>NA|TRBJ2-7|NA|TRBV9
TGTGCCAGCAGCGTAACTGCCCTAGCGAGCTACGAGCAGTACTTC
CASSVTALASYEQYF
>TRBD1|TRBJ1-2|few|TRBV28
TGTGCCAGCAGTTTAGGGACAGGGGGCGGTTCAGCTAACTATGGCTACACCTTC
CASSLGTGGGSANYGYTF
>NA|TRBJ2-3|NA|TRBV7-6
TGTGCCAGCAGCTTATTTCTGGGGGGGGCCGCAGATACGCAGTATTTT
CASSLFLGGAADTQYF
>NA|TRBJ2-2|NA|TRBV7-6
TGTGCCAGCAGCTTAGTCAGTTCAGGCCTTCGGCCCGGGGAGCTGTTTTTT
CASSLVSSGLRPGELFF
>TRBD1|TRBJ1-5|NA|TRBV15
TGTGCCACCAGCAGGGGACAGTCAAATCAGCCCCAGCATTTT
CATSRGQSNQPQHF
>NA|TRBJ1-2|NA|TRBV19
TGTGCCAGTCAGGGAAATGGCTACACCTTC
CASQGNGYTF
>NA|TRBJ2-7|NA|TRBV5-4
TGTGCCAGCAGCTTCCCGGGTGAGGAGCAGTACTTC
CASSFPGEEQYF